This record looks at one T cell receptor beta chain sequence and its context. This clonotype was found many times. Its target antigen remains unknown. Base qualities are not recorded, but no much larger clone differs from it by a single base. This entry comes from a study of CD8 T cells in ankylosing spondylitis (dated 2017 in TCRdb). Some background on the complete study: To find TCR variants linked to disease, the study profiled T cell receptor beta repertoires in ankylosing spondylitis patients and healthy donors. The whole study cohort included 95 to 130 healthy donors and 20 to 25 ankylosing spondylitis patients. Peripheral blood was sampled, and synovial fluid was also collected from ankylosing spondylitis patients. Here is what the overall study found, with its caveats: The disease-linked clones showed a CD8+ phenotype and occurred at relatively low frequencies in peripheral blood. The disease-linked clones were reported to be significantly enriched in matched synovial fluid samples from ankylosing spondylitis patients. Some motif variants had previously been reported in the synovial fluid and blood of reactive arthritis patients, which suggests shared mechanisms of disease initiation. Blood from ankylosing spondylitis patients appeared to be characterized by a TCR beta motif composed of about eight highly homologous amino acid variants.

Sequencing was carried out with an Illumina HiSeq 2500. Quantitative 5'-RACE with molecular barcodes was the method used to prepare the TCR beta libraries. The original methods were these. To identify disease-linked TCR variants, a new computational method was used, one built on a probabilistic model of VDJ rearrangement. TCRdb reran the public reads through fastp at Q25 and MiXCR, keeping productive beta chains. One record per CDR3 amino acid sequence lists the most common genes and DNA. The V and J calls and clone size come from TCRdb's table, not from the authors' own analysis. The table for this sample lists tens of thousands of distinct CDR3 sequences; less than 4% of them were counted only once. The ten largest clonotypes hold approximately 2.9% of the sample. V loses 4 bases at its end and J loses 5 bases; junction bases beyond the gene matches: 10. The CDR3 covers 16 residues, taking in both the cysteine and the phenylalanine. Only the CDR3 part of the read is kept: 48 bases, read in frame from the first base. Based on the germline V gene, the CDR1 and CDR2 sequences are SGDLS and YYNGEE.

This receptor was taken from a male donor with ankylosing spondylitis or in good health (not recorded which). In this chain, TRBV9 is recombined with TRBJ2-1; 9 central bases correspond to TRBD1. The sample was blood, either unsorted or a sorted T cell fraction (not recorded which). The CDR3: CASSRTGQGTHNEQFF. The sequenced DNA: TGTGCCAGCAGCCGAACGGGACAGGGAACTCACAATGAGCAGTTCTTC.